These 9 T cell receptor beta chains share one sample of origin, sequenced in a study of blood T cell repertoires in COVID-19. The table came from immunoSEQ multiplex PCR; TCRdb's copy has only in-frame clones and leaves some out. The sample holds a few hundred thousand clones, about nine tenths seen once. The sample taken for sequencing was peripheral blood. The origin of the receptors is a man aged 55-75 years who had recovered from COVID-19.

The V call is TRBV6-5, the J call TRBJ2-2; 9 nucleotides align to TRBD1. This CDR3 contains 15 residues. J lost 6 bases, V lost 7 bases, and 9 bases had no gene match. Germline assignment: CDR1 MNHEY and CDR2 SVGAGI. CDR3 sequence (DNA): TGTGCCAGCAAGTTATTAGGGACAGGGCCCGGGGAGCTGTTTTTT. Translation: CASKLLGTGPGELFF.

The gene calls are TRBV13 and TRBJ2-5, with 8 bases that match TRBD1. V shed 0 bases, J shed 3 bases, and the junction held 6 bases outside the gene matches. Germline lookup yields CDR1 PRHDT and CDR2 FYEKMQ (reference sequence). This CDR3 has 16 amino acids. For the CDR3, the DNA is TGTGCCAGCAGCTTAGGGTCGACAGGGGTAAAAGAGACCCAGTACTTC. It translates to CASSLGSTGVKETQYF.

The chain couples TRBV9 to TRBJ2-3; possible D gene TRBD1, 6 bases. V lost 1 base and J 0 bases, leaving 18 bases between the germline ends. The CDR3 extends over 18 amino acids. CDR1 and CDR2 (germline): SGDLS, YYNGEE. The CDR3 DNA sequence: TGTGCCAGCAGCGTAAGGGAAAAAGCAGGGGCTAGCACAGATACGCAGTATTTT. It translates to CASSVREKAGASTDTQYF.

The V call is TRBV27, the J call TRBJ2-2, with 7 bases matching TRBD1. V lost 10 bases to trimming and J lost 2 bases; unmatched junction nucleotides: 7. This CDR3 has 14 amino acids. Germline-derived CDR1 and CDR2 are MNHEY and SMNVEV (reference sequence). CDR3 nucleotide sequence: TGTGCCACCTTTTACAGGGGCAACACCGGGGAGCTGTTTTTT. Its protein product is CATFYRGNTGELFF.

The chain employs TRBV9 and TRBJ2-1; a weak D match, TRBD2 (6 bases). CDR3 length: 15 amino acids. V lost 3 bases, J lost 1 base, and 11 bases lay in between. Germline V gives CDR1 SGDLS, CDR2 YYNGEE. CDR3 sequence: CASSALARSYNEQFF. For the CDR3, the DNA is TGTGCCAGCAGCGCCCTAGCGAGGTCCTACAATGAGCAGTTCTTC. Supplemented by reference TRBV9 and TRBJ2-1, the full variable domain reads DSGVTQTPKHLITATGQRVTLRCSPRSGDLSVYWYQQSLDQGLQFLIQYYNGEERAKGNILERFSAQQFPDLHSELNLSSLELGDSALYFCASSALARSYNEQFFGPGTRLTVL.

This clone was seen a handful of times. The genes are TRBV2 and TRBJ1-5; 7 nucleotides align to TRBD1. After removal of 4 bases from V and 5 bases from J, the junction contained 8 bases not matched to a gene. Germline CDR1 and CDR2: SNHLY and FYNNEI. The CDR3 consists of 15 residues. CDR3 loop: CASSVQDRNHQPQHF. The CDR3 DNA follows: TGTGCCAGCAGTGTCCAGGACAGGAATCATCAGCCCCAGCATTTT.

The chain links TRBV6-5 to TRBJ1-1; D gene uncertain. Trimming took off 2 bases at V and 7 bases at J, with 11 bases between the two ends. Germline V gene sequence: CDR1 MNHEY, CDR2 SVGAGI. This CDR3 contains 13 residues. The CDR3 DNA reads TGTGCCAGCAGTTACGCAAGACTTCTTGAAGCTTTCTTT. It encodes CASSYARLLEAFF.

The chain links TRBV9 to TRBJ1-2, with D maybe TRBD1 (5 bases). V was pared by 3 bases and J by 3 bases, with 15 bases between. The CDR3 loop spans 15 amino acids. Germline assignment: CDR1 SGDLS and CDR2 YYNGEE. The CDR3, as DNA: TGTGCCAGCAGCGGGGGACGGGAGTTTGACTATGGCTACACCTTC. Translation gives CASSGGREFDYGYTF.

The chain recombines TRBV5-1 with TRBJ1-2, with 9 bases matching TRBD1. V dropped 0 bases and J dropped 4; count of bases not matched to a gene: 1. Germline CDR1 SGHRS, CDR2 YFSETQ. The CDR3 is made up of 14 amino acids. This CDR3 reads CASSLVTGGYGYTF. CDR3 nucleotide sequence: TGCGCCAGCAGCTTGGTGACAGGGGGCTATGGCTACACCTTC.